This TCR beta chain was sequenced in a study of OX40 agonist ivuxolimab in advanced cancers. Study context: People in dose escalation had one of these cancers: hepatocellular carcinoma, melanoma, renal cell or head and neck cancer. Three patients got partial responses; one had hepatocellular carcinoma and two had cutaneous melanoma.

As for this clone: Its antigen is not identified.

Whole-study findings and limits: Clonal expansion from baseline to week 6 occurred in both CD4+ and CD8+ T cells.

Systemic immunosuppression or autoimmune disease history was grounds to exclude patients. Using immunoSEQ multiplex PCR, the repertoire was profiled, and TCRdb retains in-frame clones only, with some absent. The repertoire holds 82,000 or so clones, 85% to 90% seen once, with approximately 2.3% in the top ten. Sequencing was performed on CD4+ or CD8+ T cells sorted from blood, taken in a trial of the OX40 agonist ivuxolimab. This TCR derives from an adult with an advanced solid tumor such as melanoma, head and neck, liver or kidney cancer.

The CDR3 spells CASSEGGTGYEKLFF. CDR3 DNA sequence: TGTGCCAGTTCCGAGGGCGGGACAGGGTATGAAAAACTGTTTTTT. V is TRBV2 and J is TRBJ1-4, with 9 bases identical to TRBD1. Germline trimming cut 9 bases from V and 6 bases from J; bases unmatched to any gene: 11. The CDR3 runs 15 residues. Germline V gene sequence: CDR1 SNHLY, CDR2 FYNNEI.